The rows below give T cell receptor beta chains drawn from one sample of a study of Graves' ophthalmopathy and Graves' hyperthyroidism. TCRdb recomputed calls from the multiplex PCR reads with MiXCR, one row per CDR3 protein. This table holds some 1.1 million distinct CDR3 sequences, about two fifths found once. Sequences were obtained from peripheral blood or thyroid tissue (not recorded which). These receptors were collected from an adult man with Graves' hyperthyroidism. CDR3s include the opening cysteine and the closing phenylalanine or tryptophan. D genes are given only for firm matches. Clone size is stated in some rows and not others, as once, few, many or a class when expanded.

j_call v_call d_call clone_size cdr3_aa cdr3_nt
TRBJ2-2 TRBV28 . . CASRIRPSVGELFF TGTGCCAGCAGGATTAGGCCTAGCGTTGGGGAGCTGTTTTTT
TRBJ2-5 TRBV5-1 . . CTSSLSSETQYF TGTACCAGCAGCTTGAGTTCCGAGACCCAGTACTTC
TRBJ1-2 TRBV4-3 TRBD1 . CASSLRGTGGDGYTF TGCGCCAGCAGCCTTCGGGGGACAGGGGGGGATGGCTACACCTTC
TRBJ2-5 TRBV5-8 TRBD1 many CASSLTGADQETQYF TGTGCCAGCAGCCTGACAGGGGCAGACCAAGAGACCCAGTACTTC
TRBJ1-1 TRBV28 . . CASPGPLNTEAFF TGTGCCAGTCCGGGGCCCCTTAACACTGAAGCTTTCTTT
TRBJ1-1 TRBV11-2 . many CASSLSQGMNTEAFF TGTGCCAGCAGCTTAAGTCAGGGGATGAACACTGAAGCTTTCTTT
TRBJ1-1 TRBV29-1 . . CSVVGVGTEAFF TGCAGCGTTGTGGGGGTGGGCACTGAAGCTTTCTTT
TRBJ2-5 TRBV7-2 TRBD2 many CASRLSGGSQETQYF TGTGCCAGCAGGTTAAGCGGGGGGTCCCAAGAGACCCAGTACTTC
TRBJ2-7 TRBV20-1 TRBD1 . CSATNRAGRGRFRSSYEQYF TGCAGTGCTACGAACCGCGCGGGCAGGGGGCGGTTTAGGAGCTCCTACGAGCAGTACTTC
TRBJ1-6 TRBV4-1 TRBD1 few CASSLLGDRRFRSPLHF TGCGCCAGCAGCCTGCTAGGGGACAGGCGTTTTCGTTCACCCCTCCACTTT
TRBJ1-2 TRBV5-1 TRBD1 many CASSLARGQGYTF TGCGCCAGCAGCTTGGCAAGGGGGCAGGGCTACACCTTC
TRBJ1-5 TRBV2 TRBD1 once CASSPWTGLRNQPQHF TGTGCCAGCTCCCCTTGGACAGGGCTTCGCAATCAGCCCCAGCATTTT
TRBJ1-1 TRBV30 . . CAWSAGAEAFF TGTGCCTGGAGTGCGGGGGCTGAAGCTTTCTTT
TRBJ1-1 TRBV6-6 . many CASTHGQRMNTEAFF TGTGCCAGCACCCACGGACAGCGGATGAACACTGAAGCTTTCTTT
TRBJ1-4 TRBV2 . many CASRTRRDEKLFF TGTGCCAGCCGGACGCGGCGGGACGAAAAACTGTTTTTT
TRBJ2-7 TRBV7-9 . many CASSPAGHEQYF TGTGCCAGCAGCCCAGCCGGGCACGAGCAGTACTTC
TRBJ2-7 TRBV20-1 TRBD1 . CSARGQINEQYF TGCAGTGCTAGGGGACAGATAAACGAGCAGTACTTC
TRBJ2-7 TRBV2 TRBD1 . CASSYQTGGEYEQYF TGTGCCAGCAGTTACCAGACAGGGGGCGAGTACGAGCAGTACTTC
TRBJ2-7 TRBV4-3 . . CASSQVGGREQYF TGCGCCAGCAGCCAAGTGGGTGGGAGGGAGCAGTACTTC
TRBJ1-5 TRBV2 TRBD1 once CASTWTGWDQPQHF TGTGCCAGCACTTGGACAGGGTGGGATCAGCCCCAGCATTTT
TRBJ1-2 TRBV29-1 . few CSVVWNYGYTF TGCAGCGTTGTGTGGAACTATGGCTACACCTTC
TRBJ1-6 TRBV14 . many CASSQDLSVSPLHF TGTGCCAGCAGCCAAGATCTGAGTGTTTCACCCCTCCACTTT
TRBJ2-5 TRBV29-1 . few CSVAPVTSCWHRDIPGKTQYF TGCAGCGTCGCCCCTGTGACAAGCTGCTGGCACAGAGATATCCCCGGAAAGACCCAGTACTTC
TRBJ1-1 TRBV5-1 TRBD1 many CASSFKGRTGGTEAFF TGCGCCAGCAGCTTCAAGGGGCGAACAGGGGGCACTGAAGCTTTCTTT
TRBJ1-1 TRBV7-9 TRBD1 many CASSPLLDRRNTEAFF TGTGCCAGCAGCCCTCTCCTGGACAGGAGGAACACTGAAGCTTTCTTT
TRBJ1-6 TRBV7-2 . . CASSRGGRGTPLHF TGTGCCAGCAGCCGTGGCGGGCGGGGGACACCCCTCCACTTT
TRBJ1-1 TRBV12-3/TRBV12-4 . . CASSFSGLGGIYF TGTGCCAGCAGTTTTTCGGGCTTGGGGGGCATATACTTT
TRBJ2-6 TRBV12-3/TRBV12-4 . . CAGSYGSSGANVLTF TGTGCCGGCAGTTATGGGAGCTCTGGGGCCAACGTCCTGACTTTC
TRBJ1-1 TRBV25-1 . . CASSEFPGRDRTEAFF TGTGCCAGCAGTGAATTCCCGGGGCGGGACCGTACTGAAGCTTTCTTT
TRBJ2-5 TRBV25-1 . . CASSYFGSGTF .
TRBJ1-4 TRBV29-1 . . CSFRGPTNEKLFF TGCAGCTTCCGGGGCCCGACTAATGAAAAACTGTTTTTT
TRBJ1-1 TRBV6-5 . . CASRLGGMAEAFF TGTGCCAGCCGCTTGGGGGGTATGGCTGAAGCTTTCTTT
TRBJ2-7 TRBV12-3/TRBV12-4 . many CASSFLGGAYEQYF TGTGCCAGCAGTTTCCTTGGCGGGGCCTACGAGCAGTACTTC